This TCR beta chain was retrieved from a study of blood T cell repertoires in COVID-19. Overall study: COVID-19 samples, acute and convalescent, were from the United States, Italy and Spain.

V dropped 4 bases and J dropped 3 bases, with 13 bases sitting between them. Germline V lookup: CDR1 LNHDA, CDR2 SQIVND (reference sequence). The CDR3 length is 15 residues. Authors' analysis steps: How many nucleated cells were present was estimated from reference gene primer amplification. Produced via immunoSEQ multiplex PCR; TCRdb's table is partial and in-frame only. D and trimming were read from the DNA, whereas the V and J calls and clone size are those reported in that table. The profile shows 200,000 to 300,000 clones, around 88% of them singletons. Recruits, aged roughly 18 to 100 years, lived in some 25 US areas.

Sequenced: PBMCs or T cells enriched from blood (not recorded which). This receptor was taken from a woman aged 40 to 50 with acute COVID-19. The chain joins TRBV19 to TRBJ2-1; D uncertain. CDR3 region: CASSTIVYGYNEQFF. CDR3 DNA sequence: TGTGCCAGTAGTACTATCGTTTACGGCTACAATGAGCAGTTCTTC.